The 29 T cell receptor beta chains below were found in one sample sequenced in a study of blood T cell repertoires in COVID-19. TCRdb keeps only in-frame clones here, not all; method: immunoSEQ multiplex PCR. The sample carries 200,000 to 250,000 clones, 82% recorded once. Sequencing was carried out using PBMCs or T cells enriched from blood (not recorded which). These receptors were taken from a woman aged 60-75 years who had recovered from COVID-19.

The genes are TRBV18 and TRBJ2-7; 7 positions match TRBD1. Germline V lookup: CDR1 KGHSH, CDR2 LQKENI. CDR3 size: 12 residues. The V segment lost 4 bases and the J segment 5 bases; nucleotides outside the gene matches: 2. DNA for the CDR3: TGTGCCAGCTCACGGACAGGCCACGAGCAGTACTTC. It is translated as CASSRTGHEQYF.

This chain links TRBV19 with TRBJ1-6; no clear D. V lost 3 bases to trimming and J lost 5 bases, with 8 bases between them. CDR1 and CDR2 (germline): LNHDA, SQIVND (reference sequence). This CDR3 has 14 residues. CDR3 region: CASSITGNNSPLHF. As DNA, the CDR3 is TGTGCCAGTAGTATCACGGGGAATAATTCACCCCTCCACTTT.

The DNA of the CDR3 is TGTGCCAGCAGCGTAGTGCCTAGCGGGGGGGCTGGGGAGACCCAGTACTTC. Protein sequence: CASSVVPSGGAGETQYF. The V and J genes are TRBV9 and TRBJ2-5; TRBD2 aligns across 12 bases. The germline V gene encodes CDR1 SGDLS and CDR2 YYNGEE. V was clipped by 0 bases and J by 5 bases; unmatched bases: 8. The CDR3 has 17 residues.

Regarding this clone: One end of the junction is discordant with germline, which a read error may explain. The chain employs TRBV5-1 and TRBJ2-2; D gene unclear. Germline V gene lookup returns CDR1 SGHRS and CDR2 YFSETQ. The CDR3 runs to 17 residues. The CDR3 region has the DNA TGCGCCAGCAGCCTAACCCCCCGACTTGATAACATCGGGGAGCTGTTTTTT. This translates into CASSLTPRLDNIGELFF.

This clone came up once. CDR3 sequence: CASSATSPSATQYF. In DNA, the CDR3 is TGTGCCAGCAGTGCGACTAGCCCCTCGGCGACCCAGTACTTC. The chain employs TRBV28 and TRBJ2-5; TRBD2 agrees at 7 bases. The CDR3 runs to 14 residues. Germline CDR1 reads MDHEN; CDR2 reads SYDVKM. V lost 5 bases to trimming and J lost 7 bases; unmatched junction nucleotides: 10.

The chain combines TRBV5-1 with TRBJ2-7; 8 bases map to TRBD1. J lost 0 bases, V lost 4 bases, and 6 bases had no gene match. Germline CDR1 and CDR2: SGHRS and YFSETQ. The CDR3 runs 15 residues. The DNA of the CDR3 is TGCGCCAGCAGCGCCCGACAGGGGCCCTCCTACGAGCAGTACTTC. This encodes CASSARQGPSYEQYF.

This chain uses TRBV24-1 with TRBJ2-1; D is perhaps TRBD2 (5 bases). The CDR3 is 13 residues long. Germline CDR1 KGHDR, CDR2 SFDVKD. Between the trimmed V and J ends, which lost 7 bases and 6 bases, there was a span of 12 bases. The CDR3 sequence is CATSGDRLNEQFF. The CDR3 DNA is TGTGCCACCAGCGGGGATCGGCTCAATGAGCAGTTCTTC.

This clone was recorded a few times. The J gene is TRBJ1-3, the V gene TRBV15, with D possibly being TRBD1 (5 bases). Trimming removed 0 bases from V and 3 bases from J, with 9 bases in between. The CDR3 sequence is 15 residues long. CDR1 and CDR2 (germline): LNHNV, YYDKDF (reference sequence). The CDR3 DNA reads TGTGCCACCAGCAGAGATACAGGCATTGGAAACACCATATATTTT. Protein: CATSRDTGIGNTIYF.

The chain links TRBV7-6 to TRBJ2-2; TRBD2 matches at 8 bases. Germline V gene data show CDR1 as SGHVS and CDR2 as FNYEAQ. The J segment lost 6 bases and the V segment lost 5 bases, leaving 20 bases of the junction unmatched. The CDR3 is made up of 19 amino acids. CDR3 in amino acids: CASSPGGYGRLRGPGELFF. Written as DNA, the CDR3 is TGTGCCAGCAGCCCGGGGGGGTATGGGCGATTGCGAGGTCCCGGGGAGCTGTTTTTT.

This clone appeared many times. The chain employs TRBV29-1 and TRBJ2-7; D is possibly TRBD2 (6 bases). CDR1 is SQVTM, CDR2 ANQGSEA, per germline. V lost 7 bases to trimming and J lost 3 bases, with 16 bases between them. The CDR3 contains 13 residues. The CDR3 sequence is CSARETTNYEQYF. In DNA, the CDR3 is TGCAGCGCCCGGGAGACTACAAACTACGAGCAGTACTTC.

The genes are TRBV6-4 and TRBJ2-3, with 12 bases lining up with TRBD1. Per the germline V gene, CDR1 is MRHNA and CDR2 is SNTAGT. CDR3 length: 15 amino acids. Trimming removed 8 bases from V and 6 bases from J; junction bases left unmatched: 9. The CDR3 DNA is TGTGCCAGCGGCTGGCGGGGACAGGGGGCGGATACGCAGTATTTT. Protein sequence: CASGWRGQGADTQYF.

This clone showed up just once. The rearrangement links TRBV19 to TRBJ2-4; tentatively, D is TRBD1 (6 bases). The CDR3 extends over 12 amino acids. Trimming took 4 bases from V and 15 from J, leaving 16 bases between them. Per the germline V gene, CDR1 is LNHDA and CDR2 is SQIVND (reference sequence). The DNA of the CDR3 is TGTGCCAGTAGTAACAGGGTTGTTGGTCTGTACTTC. Its translation is CASSNRVVGLYF. Full variable domain (rest looked up from reference TRBV19 and TRBJ2-4): DGGITQSPKYLFRKEGQNVTLSCEQNLNHDAMYWYRQDPGQGLRLIYYSQIVNDFQKGDIAEGYSVSREKKESFPLTVTSAQKNPTAFYLCASSNRVVGLYFGAGTRLSVL.

This clone was observed a handful of times. This chain joins TRBV30 and TRBJ1-2, with 7 bases identical to TRBD1. Trimming cost V 0 bases and J 6 bases; bases outside gene matches: 4. Germline values: CDR1 GTSNPN, CDR2 SVGIG (reference sequence). This CDR3 has 13 amino acids. CDR3: CAWSVSRGNGYTF. The CDR3 DNA is TGTGCCTGGAGTGTAAGCAGGGGGAATGGCTACACCTTC.

The genes are TRBV5-8 and TRBJ1-2; no reliable D call. CDR1 and CDR2 (germline): SGHTS, YDEGEE. The CDR3 is 15 residues long. Trimming removed 2 bases from V and 9 bases from J, with 20 bases in between. CDR3 residues: CASSFGDLMESRYTF. DNA for the CDR3: TGTGCCAGCAGCTTCGGGGATCTAATGGAATCGCGCTACACCTTC.

This chain connects TRBV7-3 to TRBJ1-1; unclear D gene. CDR3 size: 13 residues. Germline CDR1 and CDR2: SGHTA and FQGTGA. Trimming took 1 base from V and 4 from J, leaving 7 bases between them. CDR3 bases: TGTGCCAGCAGCTTAAACGGAGGCACTGAAGCTTTCTTT. Residues: CASSLNGGTEAFF.

The V gene is TRBV18, the J gene TRBJ1-5; D not resolved. Germline lookup yields CDR1 KGHSH and CDR2 LQKENI. V lost 1 base and J lost 5, with 12 bases in between. The CDR3 contains 15 residues. CDR3 DNA: TGTGCCAGCTCACCACAGGGAGGGTTACATCAGCCCCAGCATTTT. Translation gives CASSPQGGLHQPQHF. Variable domain in full (rest from reference TRBV18 and TRBJ1-5): NAGVMQNPRHLVRRRGQEARLRCSPMKGHSHVYWYRQLPEEGLKFMVYLQKENIIDESGMPKERFSAEFPKEGPSILRIQQVVRGDSAAYFCASSPQGGLHQPQHFGDGTRLSIL.

This rearrangement joins TRBV7-2 to TRBJ1-5; no reliable D call. The CDR3 contains 14 residues. Germline CDR1 SGHTA, CDR2 FQGNSA. Deletions cut 5 bases from V and 2 bases from J, with 10 bases between. The DNA of the CDR3 is TGTGCCAGCAGCGTTCGGGAGGGCAATCAGCCCCAGCATTTT. This gives the protein CASSVREGNQPQHF.

This chain links TRBV7-8 with TRBJ1-5, with no clear D. There are 13 residues in the CDR3. Germline CDR1 is SGHVS and CDR2 is FQNEAQ. V lost 5 bases to trimming and J lost 10 bases, with 15 bases between them. The CDR3 here is CASSLSDSRPQHF. CDR3 sequence (DNA): TGTGCCAGCAGCCTATCTGACTCCCGTCCCCAGCATTTT. Using reference TRBV7-8 and TRBJ1-5 for the parts outside the CDR3, the full variable domain is GAGVSQSPRYKVAKRGQDVALRCDPISGHVSLFWYQQALGQGPEFLTYFQNEAQLDKSGLPSDRFFAERPEGSVSTLKIQRTQQEDSAVYLCASSLSDSRPQHFGDGTRLSIL.

This chain links TRBV6-5 with TRBJ1-2; 8 nucleotides agree with TRBD1. V gave up 5 bases and J gave up 6 bases; unmatched junction bases: 5. CDR1 is MNHEY and CDR2 is SVGAGI in the germline V gene. CDR3 length equals 13 residues. This chain's CDR3 is CASSRTGTDGYTF. CDR3 sequence (DNA): TGTGCCAGCAGTCGGACAGGGACTGATGGCTACACCTTC.

The V gene is TRBV7-2, the J gene TRBJ2-5, with TRBD1 identical over 9 bases. Germline trimming cut 3 bases from V and 4 bases from J; bases unmatched to any gene: 6. Germline-derived CDR1 and CDR2 are SGHTA and FQGNSA. This CDR3 spans 15 amino acids. CDR3 protein: CASSFYRGQGETQYF. CDR3 DNA sequence: TGTGCCAGCAGCTTTTACAGGGGGCAGGGAGAGACCCAGTACTTC.

The rearrangement joins TRBV2 to TRBJ2-1, with 12 bases lining up with TRBD1. Germline V gives CDR1 SNHLY, CDR2 FYNNEI. V lost 3 bases and J lost 7; bases outside the gene matches: 7. The CDR3 extends over 16 amino acids. The CDR3 DNA reads TGTGCCAGCAGTGAGGGACAGGGGGCGCTTATGAATGAGCAGTTCTTC. It translates to CASSEGQGALMNEQFF.

V is TRBV11-3 and J is TRBJ2-1; unclear D gene. This CDR3 is built from 15 residues. CDR1 and CDR2 from the germline V gene are SGHNT and YENEEA. V was clipped by 5 bases and J by 0 bases, with 11 bases between them. The CDR3 sequence is CASSPQQSSYNEQFF. CDR3 DNA: TGTGCCAGCAGCCCCCAACAGAGCTCCTACAATGAGCAGTTCTTC.

This chain uses TRBV27 with TRBJ2-3; tentative D call: TRBD2 (6 bases). Germline V lookup: CDR1 MNHEY, CDR2 SMNVEV (reference sequence). The CDR3 has 14 residues. V was pared by 6 bases and J by 3 bases, with 13 bases between. The CDR3 sequence: CASRLAFGTDTQYF. CDR3 nucleotides: TGTGCCAGCAGACTAGCCTTTGGGACAGATACGCAGTATTTT.

This rearrangement joins TRBV21-1 to TRBJ1-6; the table's D call, TRBD1, was not checked against the DNA. TRBV21-1 is given as a pseudogene. The length of the CDR3 is 14 residues. The CDR3 reads CASSSDRGDSPLHF. CDR3 nucleotides: TGTGCCAGCAGCTCGGACAGGGGGGATTCACCCCTCCACTTT.

This clone came up a few times. The chain links TRBV28 to TRBJ1-2; D is unclear. The CDR3 is 10 residues long. Germline CDR1 MDHEN, CDR2 SYDVKM. The V gene lost 5 bases and the J gene lost 8 bases, with 6 bases spanning the gap. CDR3 in amino acids: CASSAGGYTF. The CDR3 DNA follows: TGTGCCAGCAGTGCCGGGGGCTACACCTTC.

The chain joins TRBV10-2 to TRBJ2-7; TRBD2 matches 7 bases. Germline lookup yields CDR1 WSHSY and CDR2 SAAADI. The CDR3 extends over 15 amino acids. Unmatched junction bases numbered 5, after V lost 3 bases and J lost 0 bases. CDR3 in DNA: TGCGCCAGCAGTGATAGGGGAGGGAGCTCCTACGAGCAGTACTTC. As protein: CASSDRGGSSYEQYF.

This clone was seen a few times. The chain uses TRBV6-5 and TRBJ2-7, with D possibly TRBD2 on 5 matching bases. This CDR3 has 15 residues. The V and J ends lost 6 bases and 1 base respectively, with 16 bases between them. CDR1 is MNHEY and CDR2 is SVGAGI in the germline V gene. Written as DNA, the CDR3 is TGTGCCAGCAGCTCACATATACGGGGTTCCTACGAGCAGTACTTC. Translation gives CASSSHIRGSYEQYF.

V is TRBV11-3 and J is TRBJ2-1; 13 bases align to TRBD2. Germline values: CDR1 SGHNT, CDR2 YENEEA. This CDR3 has 16 amino acids. J was trimmed by 10 bases and V by 5 bases; bases with no gene match: 11. DNA of the CDR3: TGTGCCAGCAGCACGCACGGGACTAGCGGGAACGGAGAGCAGTTCTTC. This translates into CASSTHGTSGNGEQFF.

V usage is TRBV15 and J usage is TRBJ1-4, with D possibly TRBD1 on 5 matching bases. Trimming shortened V by 0 bases and J by 3 bases, and 11 bases separated the two germline ends. From germline, CDR1 is LNHNV and CDR2 YYDKDF (reference sequence). The length of the CDR3 is 16 residues. The CDR3: CATSRDLGAANEKLFF. The CDR3 bases are TGTGCCACCAGCAGAGATTTAGGGGCGGCTAATGAAAAACTGTTTTTT.